The 21 T cell receptor beta chains listed next were all sequenced from one sample in a study of beta chain features in type 1 diabetes. As every portion of the isolated RNA was reverse transcribed, the sequencing read expressed TCRB transcripts. Measured with immunoSEQ multiplex PCR; TCRdb has only the in-frame clones, and not every one. The sample holds around 320,000 clones, 14% seen once. The specimen sequenced was central memory CD4+ T cells from blood. The receptor set was obtained from a man younger than 45 in good health.

J is TRBJ1-1 and V is TRBV10-3; no reliable D call. The ends were cut back, 10 bases at V and 4 bases at J, with 13 bases in the middle. CDR3 size: 12 residues. The germline V gene encodes CDR1 ENHRY and CDR2 SYGVKD. CDR3 region: CASKDGSTEAFF. The CDR3 nucleotides read TGTGCCAGCAAGGATGGAAGCACTGAAGCTTTCTTT.

The V gene is TRBV4-2, the J gene TRBJ2-5, with TRBD2 matching 13 bases. Trimming cost V 1 base and J 0 bases; bases outside gene matches: 5. Germline V gene data show CDR1 as LGHNA and CDR2 as YNFKEQ. This CDR3 is 18 amino acids long. CDR3 in amino acids: CASSQAGLAGTYQETQYF. The CDR3 DNA reads as TGTGCCAGCAGCCAAGCGGGACTAGCGGGAACGTACCAAGAGACCCAGTACTTC.

The V gene is TRBV19, the J gene TRBJ1-1; D is perhaps TRBD1 (5 bases). The CDR3 is made up of 16 amino acids. CDR1 and CDR2 from the germline V gene are LNHDA and SQIVND (reference sequence). Trimming cost V 4 bases and J 1 base, with 16 bases left between them. Written as DNA, the CDR3 is TGTGCCAGTAGTAAGTTGACAGTTCGCGGGAACACTGAAGCTTTCTTT. Its protein is CASSKLTVRGNTEAFF.

The genes are TRBV7-3 and TRBJ2-3, with D possibly matching TRBD2 (6 bases). This CDR3 region has 14 residues. V was shortened by 6 bases and J by 6 bases, with 16 bases between the two germline ends. Per germline, CDR1 SGHTA and CDR2 FQGTGA. CDR3 DNA: TGTGCCAGCAGTAAGCGGGCAAAAAGGGATACGCAGTATTTT. Protein: CASSKRAKRDTQYF. Variable domain in full (rest from reference TRBV7-3 and TRBJ2-3): GAGVSQTPSNKVTEKGKYVELRCDPISGHTALYWYRQSLGQGPEFLIYFQGTGAADDSGLPNDRFFAVRPEGSVSTLKIQRTERGDSAVYLCASSKRAKRDTQYFGPGTRLTVL.

Of note for this clone: Within the sample, other DNA sequences also encode this same CDR3. This chain uses TRBV18 with TRBJ2-1, with unresolved D. This CDR3 is built from 14 residues. Germline loops: CDR1 KGHSH, CDR2 LQKENI. Trimming removed 3 bases at V and 0 bases at J, with 6 bases between. The CDR3 loop is CASSPQSSYNEQFF. The CDR3 coding sequence is TGTGCCAGCTCACCTCAAAGCTCCTACAATGAGCAGTTCTTC.

The V gene is TRBV6-6, the J gene TRBJ2-3, with TRBD2 matching 7 bases. The CDR3 totals 15 residues. The trim removed 6 bases at V and 7 bases at J, leaving 13 bases unmatched. Germline V gene lookup returns CDR1 MNHNY and CDR2 SVGAGI (reference sequence). The DNA of the CDR3 is TGTGCCAGCAGCGCATCTCTAGCGGTGGGGAATACGCAGTATTTT. It encodes CASSASLAVGNTQYF.

The CDR3 DNA follows: TGTGCCAGCTCACCACAGGGGGGCCGACTCTCCTACAATGAGCAGTTCTTC. Its protein is CASSPQGGRLSYNEQFF. The gene calls are TRBV18 and TRBJ2-1; possibly TRBD1 or TRBD2 for D (6 bases each). Germline V lookup: CDR1 KGHSH, CDR2 LQKENI. Deletions cut 1 base from V and 0 bases from J, with 13 bases between. This CDR3 is built from 17 residues.

This chain joins TRBV4-3 and TRBJ2-3; 7 bases align to TRBD2. Trimming took 4 bases from V and 0 from J; bases not matched to a gene: 4. Looked up from germline, CDR1 is LGHNA and CDR2 is YSLEER. The CDR3 length is 15 residues. The CDR3 protein is CASSRGLGSTDTQYF. In DNA form, the CDR3 reads TGCGCCAGCAGCCGAGGACTAGGTAGCACAGATACGCAGTATTTT.

The V and J genes are TRBV5-1 and TRBJ1-6; 9 positions agree with TRBD1. The V gene's germline CDR1 is SGHRS and CDR2 YFSETQ. V dropped 3 bases and J dropped 9; count of bases not matched to a gene: 13. The CDR3 loop spans 17 amino acids. The CDR3 region is CASSSVPGQGVSSPLHF. The CDR3 region has the DNA TGCGCCAGCAGCTCCGTCCCGGGACAGGGAGTGAGTTCACCCCTCCACTTT.

The gene calls are TRBV7-2 and TRBJ2-1; D is possibly TRBD2 (5 bases). V dropped 6 bases and J dropped 6 bases, with 12 bases sitting between them. The CDR3 consists of 13 residues. Germline V lookup: CDR1 SGHTA, CDR2 FQGNSA. DNA of the CDR3: TGTGCCAGCAGAGCGGCGCTACCCAATGAGCAGTTCTTC. This gives the protein CASRAALPNEQFF.

The chain joins TRBV19 to TRBJ1-5, with unresolved D. Germline assignment: CDR1 LNHDA and CDR2 SQIVND (reference sequence). CDR3 length: 16 amino acids. The V end was cut by 1 base, the J end by 0 bases, with 10 bases between. CDR3 in amino acids: CASSIVGQTSNQPQHF. The CDR3 coding sequence is TGTGCCAGTAGTATAGTTGGGCAGACTAGCAATCAGCCCCAGCATTTT.

The chain is built from TRBV11-2 and TRBJ2-1; TRBD2 aligns across 11 bases. Germline trimming cut 5 bases from V and 10 bases from J; bases unmatched to any gene: 7. The CDR3 spans 14 residues. Germline CDR1 reads SGHAT; CDR2 reads FQNNGV. This CDR3 reads CASSDKTSGKEQFF. CDR3 sequence (DNA): TGTGCCAGCAGCGATAAGACTAGCGGGAAAGAGCAGTTCTTC.

As regards this clone: Other DNA sequences in this specimen translate into the identical CDR3. The chain recombines TRBV5-1 with TRBJ1-3; 7 positions agree with TRBD1. The V segment lost 6 bases and the J segment 2 bases; nucleotides outside the gene matches: 11. The CDR3 runs to 16 residues. CDR1 is SGHRS, CDR2 YFSETQ, per germline. The CDR3 is CASKEGALGPGNTIYF. The DNA for the CDR3 is TGCGCCAGCAAAGAGGGGGCCCTTGGACCTGGAAACACCATATATTTT. Full variable domain (outside the CDR3, taken from reference TRBV5-1 and TRBJ1-3): KAGVTQTPRYLIKTRGQQVTLSCSPISGHRSVSWYQQTPGQGLQFLFEYFSETQRNKGNFPGRFSGRQFSNSRSEMNVSTLELGDSALYLCASKEGALGPGNTIYFGEGSWLTVV.

The genes are TRBV30 and TRBJ1-1; D gene ambiguous. The V gene lost 2 bases and the J gene lost 7 bases, with 8 bases spanning the gap. The CDR3 contains 11 residues. Germline V CDR1 and CDR2: GTSNPN, SVGIG (reference sequence). The CDR3: CAWSSPGEAFF. CDR3 nucleotide sequence: TGTGCCTGGAGTTCGCCCGGTGAAGCTTTCTTT.

This clone was seen ten or more times. The V gene is TRBV10-3, the J gene TRBJ1-2, with D perhaps matching TRBD1 (5 bases). V was clipped by 5 bases and J by 4 bases, with 11 bases between them. The CDR3 runs to 13 residues. Germline CDR1 is ENHRY and CDR2 is SYGVKD. Here the CDR3 DNA reads TGTGCCATCAGTCAGGGTTCGCCCTATGGCTACACCTTC. Its protein is CAISQGSPYGYTF.

This clone was observed a few times. The V and J genes are TRBV6-5 and TRBJ2-1, with D possibly matching TRBD2 (5 bases). V shed 7 bases and J shed 8 bases, with 21 bases lying between them. Germline CDR1 MNHEY, CDR2 SVGAGI. CDR3 size: 15 residues. CDR3 sequence: CASKPHAGLRDEQFF. Written as DNA, the CDR3 is TGTGCCAGCAAACCTCACGCGGGCCTACGGGATGAGCAGTTCTTC.

The chain is built from TRBV18 and TRBJ1-2, with TRBD1 matching 7 bases. CDR3 size: 15 residues. V was clipped by 3 bases and J by 1 base; unmatched bases: 5. In germline, CDR1 is KGHSH, CDR2 LQKENI. In DNA form, the CDR3 reads TGTGCCAGCTCACCGGCGACAGGGAATAACTATGGCTACACCTTC. Translated: CASSPATGNNYGYTF.

The rearrangement links TRBV19 to TRBJ1-5; 9 bases align to TRBD1. V gave up 5 bases and J gave up 3 bases; unmatched junction bases: 8. Per the germline V gene, CDR1 is LNHDA and CDR2 is SQIVND (reference sequence). The CDR3 is 16 residues long. The CDR3: CASSVRQGGANQPQHF. CDR3 bases: TGTGCCAGTAGTGTGCGACAGGGGGGAGCCAATCAGCCCCAGCATTTT.

This clone has a single count. The CDR3 protein is CASSQTETGELFF. In nucleotides, the CDR3 is TGTGCCAGCAGCCAGACGGAGACCGGGGAGCTGTTTTTT. This rearrangement joins TRBV7-2 to TRBJ2-2; D is uncertain. This CDR3 contains 13 residues. Per germline, CDR1 SGHTA and CDR2 FQGNSA. Trimming shortened V by 5 bases and J by 5 bases, and 9 bases separated the two germline ends.

This clone was picked up one time. This sequence joins TRBV7-2 and TRBJ1-2; TRBD1 is a possible D gene (6 bases). The CDR3 runs to 15 residues. Germline CDR1 SGHTA, CDR2 FQGNSA. V dropped 3 bases and J dropped 4 bases, with 15 bases sitting between them. The CDR3 DNA is TGTGCCAGCAGCTTCAACCTACAGGGTTTCTATGGCTACACCTTC. Protein product: CASSFNLQGFYGYTF.

V gene TRBV30 combines with J gene TRBJ2-2; D is unclear. The CDR3 extends over 15 amino acids. V was shortened by 2 bases and J by 3 bases, with 13 bases between the two germline ends. The V gene's germline CDR1 is GTSNPN and CDR2 SVGIG (reference sequence). The CDR3 DNA reads as TGTGCCTGGAGTCTTTCGGTCGCCTACACCGGGGAGCTGTTTTTT. It is translated as CAWSLSVAYTGELFF.